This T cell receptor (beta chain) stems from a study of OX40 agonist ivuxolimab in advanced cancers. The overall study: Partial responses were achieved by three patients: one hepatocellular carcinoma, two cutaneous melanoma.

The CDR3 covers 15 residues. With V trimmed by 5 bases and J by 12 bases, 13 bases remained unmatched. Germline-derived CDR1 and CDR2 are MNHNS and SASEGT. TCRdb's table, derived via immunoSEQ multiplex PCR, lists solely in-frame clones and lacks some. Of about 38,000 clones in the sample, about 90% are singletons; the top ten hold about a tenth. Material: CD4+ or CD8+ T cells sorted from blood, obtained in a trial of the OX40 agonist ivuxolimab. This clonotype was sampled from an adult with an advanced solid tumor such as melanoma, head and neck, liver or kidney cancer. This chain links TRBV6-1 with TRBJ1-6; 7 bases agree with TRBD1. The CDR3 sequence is CASSRRGTDTIPLHF. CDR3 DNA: TGTGCCAGCAGTCGTCGGGGGACAGACACTATACCCCTCCACTTT.